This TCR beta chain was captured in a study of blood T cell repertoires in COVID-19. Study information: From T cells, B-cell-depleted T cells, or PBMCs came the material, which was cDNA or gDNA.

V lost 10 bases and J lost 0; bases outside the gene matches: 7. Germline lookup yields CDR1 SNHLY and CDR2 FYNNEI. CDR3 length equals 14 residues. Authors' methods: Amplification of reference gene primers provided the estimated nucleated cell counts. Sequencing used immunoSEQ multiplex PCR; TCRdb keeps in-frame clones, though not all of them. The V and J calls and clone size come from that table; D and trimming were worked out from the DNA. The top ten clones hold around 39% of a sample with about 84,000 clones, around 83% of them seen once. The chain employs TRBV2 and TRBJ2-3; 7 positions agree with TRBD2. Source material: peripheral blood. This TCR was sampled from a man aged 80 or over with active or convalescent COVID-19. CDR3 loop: CAIGGRVSTDTQYF. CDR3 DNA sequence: TGTGCCATTGGCGGGAGAGTAAGCACAGATACGCAGTATTTT.